The 4 T cell receptor beta chains below all came from one sample that was sequenced in a study of T-cell memory formation after mild COVID-19. TCRdb used MiXCR to reprocess the 5' RACE reads, holding one entry per CDR3 protein. Here the sample spans some 450,000 distinct CDR3 sequences, roughly 18% being singletons. Sequenced sample: PBMCs or a T cell subset sorted from them (not recorded which). The receptors shown here come from a man between 18 and 35 years old who had mild COVID-19 (a few samples of this study predate the infection). Cell type and time point are not known.

This chain uses TRBV28 with TRBJ2-2; D possibly corresponds to TRBD1 (6 bases). This CDR3 has 16 residues. The germline V gene encodes CDR1 MDHEN and CDR2 SYDVKM. Trimming shortened V by 6 bases and J by 3 bases, and 17 bases separated the two germline ends. In DNA, the CDR3 is TGTGCCAGCAGACCCCTTTGGGGGCGCGACACCGGGGAGCTGTTTTTT. It is translated as CASRPLWGRDTGELFF.

V usage is TRBV4-1 and J usage is TRBJ1-1; D not resolved. Looked up from germline, CDR1 is MGHRA and CDR2 is YSYEKL. V gave up 3 bases and J gave up 1 base, with 21 bases separating them. The CDR3 runs to 18 residues. CDR3 sequence reads: CASSHYPPPEFSNTEAFF. The CDR3 DNA sequence: TGCGCCAGCAGCCATTACCCACCCCCGGAGTTCTCGAACACTGAAGCTTTCTTT.

The CDR3 nucleotides are TGCAGTGCCCGACCGCGAGGGTCCTACGAGCAGTACTTC. Its translation: CSARPRGSYEQYF. The genes are TRBV20-1 and TRBJ2-7; a possible D gene is TRBD2 (5 bases). The V end was cut by 6 bases, the J end by 1 base, with 13 bases between. Germline CDR1 and CDR2: DFQATT and SNEGSKA (reference sequence). CDR3 length equals 13 residues.

This clonotype has just a few counts. The rearrangement uses TRBV12-3 or TRBV12-4 and TRBJ2-7; D possibly matches TRBD1 or TRBD2 (5 bases each). V lost 5 bases to trimming and J lost 7 bases, with 30 bases between them. The CDR3 totals 18 residues. The CDR3 coding sequence is TGTGCCAGCAGTCCACCCGGGGCCCGCGCCATGCCGTCTCGAGAGCAGTACTTC. Amino acids: CASSPPGARAMPSREQYF.